The source of this T cell receptor beta chain is a study of control samples from healthy donors and cancer patients. Libraries were prepared by immunoSEQ multiplex PCR; TCRdb keeps only in-frame clonotypes and omits some of them. The data hold more than 140,000 clones, with about 90% observed a single time. V shed 0 bases and J shed 6 bases, with 13 bases lying between them. The CDR3 length is 15 residues. Germline lookup yields CDR1 SGHTA and CDR2 FQGNSA. The sequencing input was blood. The chain carries TRBV7-2 and TRBJ2-3, with D possibly matching TRBD1 (5 bases). This sequence was found in a man aged 18 to 30 in good health. The CDR3 is CASSLALQAGDTQYF. CDR3 coding DNA: TGTGCCAGCAGCTTAGCGCTACAGGCAGGTGATACGCAGTATTTT. The entire variable domain, with the rest obtained from reference TRBV7-2 and TRBJ2-3, is as follows: GAGVSQSPSNKVTEKGKDVELRCDPISGHTALYWYRQSLGQGLEFLIYFQGNSAPDKSGLPSDRFSAERTGGSVSTLTIQRTQQEDSAVYLCASSLALQAGDTQYFGPGTRLTVL.